This T cell receptor (beta chain) was recorded in a study of blood T cell repertoires in COVID-19. Looking at the study overall: The United States, Italy and Spain were the sources of the acute and convalescent COVID-19 samples.

The CDR3 is made up of 15 amino acids. The V and J ends lost 5 bases and 1 base respectively, with 14 bases between them. Germline assignment: CDR1 MNHEY and CDR2 SVGAGI. TCRdb's copy holds only in-frame clones and misses some; the assay was immunoSEQ multiplex PCR. In the table there are approximately 160,000 clones, about 85% of which are singletons. The sample was peripheral blood. The chain employs TRBV6-5 and TRBJ1-2; D perhaps matches TRBD1 (6 bases). The origin of this receptor is a woman aged 55-69 years with COVID-19, enrolled during active disease. The CDR3: CASSRRQVLNYGYTF. DNA of the CDR3: TGTGCCAGCAGTCGCCGACAGGTACTTAACTATGGCTACACCTTC.